The rows below give T cell receptor beta chains drawn from one sample of a study of CD8+CD57+ T cells in acquired aplastic anemia. TCRdb analysed the reads with MiXCR anew, one entry per CDR3 protein. Of about 420,000 distinct CDR3 sequences listed, just under 70% are singletons. Sample: sorted CD4+, CD8+, or CD8+CD57+ T cells (not recorded which) from PBMCs. The origin of the receptors is a human donor in good health, serving as a control. Each CDR3 is given with its conserved first and last residue. D genes are given only for firm matches. Expanded clones are given a class, and other clones once, few, many or no size at all.

v_call	j_call	clone_size	d_call	cdr3_nt	cdr3_aa
TRBV9	TRBJ2-2	many	.	TGTGCCAGCTCTAACCCACCCGGGGAGCTGTTTTTT	CASSNPPGELFF
TRBV9	TRBJ1-1	.	.	TGTGCCAGCAGCGTAACACAGGAAACCCGGGGGACTGAAGCTTTCTTT	CASSVTQETRGTEAFF
TRBV15	TRBJ1-1	few	.	TGTGCCACCAGCAGAGAGGGGGGGGGCACTGAAGCTTTCTTT	CATSREGGGTEAFF
TRBV25-1	TRBJ1-6	.	.	TGTGCCAGCAGTGGTACCGGGGCCGGGGGTTCACCCCTCCACTTT	CASSGTGAGGSPLHF
TRBV9	TRBJ1-1	.	TRBD1	TGTGCCAGCAGCCAAGGAGACAGGGGGCGTACTGAAGCTTTCTTT	CASSQGDRGRTEAFF
TRBV10-3	TRBJ1-1	few	TRBD1	TGTGCCATCAGTGATGGACAGGGATGGACGACTGAAGCTTTCTTT	CAISDGQGWTTEAFF
TRBV6-5	TRBJ1-2	.	.	TGTGCCAGCAGGAACCCGGGAGTTCTGGAGGTTGGCTACACCTTC	CASRNPGVLEVGYTF
TRBV20-1	TRBJ1-1	few	.	TGCAGTAGTCGGTCAAACACTGAAGCTTTCTTT	CSSRSNTEAFF
TRBV19	TRBJ2-2	.	.	TGTGCCAGTAGTCACCCCACCGGGGAGCTGTTTTTT	CASSHPTGELFF
TRBV14	TRBJ2-7	.	.	TGTGCCAGCAGCTCCATACAGGCCTACGGACAGTACTTC	CASSSIQAYGQYF
TRBV20-1	TRBJ2-7	.	.	TGCAGTGCTACGACGACCGACTCCTACGAGCAGTACTTC	CSATTTDSYEQYF
TRBV9	TRBJ1-6	.	.	TGTGCCAGCAGCGCCCAAGGAACCTGGGATCCCCTCCTCCACTTT	CASSAQGTWDPLLHF
TRBV7-8	TRBJ2-7	.	.	TGTGCCAGCAGCTTAGAATCAGGGCAATACGAGCAGTACTTC	CASSLESGQYEQYF
TRBV9	TRBJ2-3	few	.	TGTGCCAGCAGCGTAAAAGGACAGCACACAGATACGCATTTT	CASSVKGQHTDTHF
TRBV9	TRBJ2-5	once	.	TGTGCCAGCAGCGTGGGAATAGAGGGAGAGACCCAGTACTTC	CASSVGIEGETQYF
TRBV3-1	TRBJ1-6	.	.	TGTGCCAGCAGCTATCTCGTAGTTAGGGCCCTCCACTTT	CASSYLVVRALHF
TRBV20-1	TRBJ2-5	.	TRBD2	TGCAGTGCTGCGACTAGCGGGGGGCAAGAGACCCAGTACTTC	CSAATSGGQETQYF
TRBV9	TRBJ1-2	many	TRBD1	TGTGCCAGCAGCGACCGGACAGGGCAGGAGAATGGCTACACCTTC	CASSDRTGQENGYTF
TRBV6-5	TRBJ1-6	many	.	TGTGCCAGCAGTCACCCCAGATCACTTAATTCACCCCTCCACTTT	CASSHPRSLNSPLHF
TRBV7-6	TRBJ2-5	.	.	TGTGCCAGCAGCTTAGTCGGTGGGGAGACCCAGTACTTC	CASSLVGGETQYF
TRBV6-2/TRBV6-3	TRBJ2-1	.	.	TGTGCCAGCAGCGGGACGAACAATGAGCAGTTCTTC	CASSGTNNEQFF
TRBV15	TRBJ1-1	once	.	TGTGCCACCAGCGGTGGACTGTTGAACACTGAAGCTTTCTTT	CATSGGLLNTEAFF
TRBV5-1	TRBJ1-1	.	TRBD1	TGCGCCAGCAGCTTGGATAGGGGGCAGAAAGCTTTCTTT	CASSLDRGQKAFF
TRBV12-3/TRBV12-4	TRBJ2-5	once	.	TGTGCCAGCAGTCCGGAGAGGGGGACCAGTGGTGCCCAGTACTTC	CASSPERGTSGAQYF
TRBV9	TRBJ1-2	.	.	TGTGCCAGCAGCGTAGCGTTCGCAGATGCCCAGTCTTTC	CASSVAFADAQSF
TRBV7-2	TRBJ2-1	.	.	TGTGCCAGCAGCTCTAGCGCAAGGGAAGCAGATACGCGGTTC	CASSSSAREADTRF
TRBV2	TRBJ2-1	.	TRBD1	TGTGCCATTAATAGTCGGCACCGGGACAGTCCTGAGCAGTTCTTC	CAINSRHRDSPEQFF
TRBV7-2	TRBJ2-7	.	TRBD1	TGTGCCAGCAGCTCATTAGACAGGGGGCAGAATCAGCCGTACTTC	CASSSLDRGQNQPYF
TRBV7-3	TRBJ2-2	once	.	TGTGCCAGCAGCTTAGCGCCGGGACAAGGTACCTCAGTATTT	CASSLAPGQGTSVF
TRBV7-9	TRBJ1-3	.	.	TGTGCCAGCAGCCAAAGTGGGGGCACGGGCGGAAACACCATATATTTT	CASSQSGGTGGNTIYF
TRBV7-3	TRBJ2-1	.	TRBD2	TGTGCCAGCAGCCGCCAGACCGGCGGGGGGCGTGAGCAGCTCTTC	CASSRQTGGGREQLF
TRBV28	TRBJ1-1	many	.	TGTGCCAGCAGTTTAGCGGGGCTCGAAAACACTGAAGCTTTCTTT	CASSLAGLENTEAFF
TRBV2	TRBJ1-4	.	.	TGTGCCAGCCGGCGCGTTGAAAAACTGTTTTTC	CASRRVEKLFF
TRBV30	TRBJ1-2	many	TRBD1	TGTGCCTGGAGTCCGGACAGGAGAAATGGCTACACCTTC	CAWSPDRRNGYTF
TRBV11-2	TRBJ2-3	.	.	TGTGCCAGCAGCTTACGGGGGAGGGGGGGCGATACGCAGTATTTT	CASSLRGRGGDTQYF
TRBV28	TRBJ2-5	many	TRBD1	TGTGCCAGCAAGTCATCCGGACAGGGCCAAGAGACCCAGTACTTC	CASKSSGQGQETQYF
TRBV11-2	TRBJ2-7	.	.	TGTGCCAGCGAACCCCGGGGCGGGGAGCAGTACTTC	CASEPRGGEQYF
TRBV7-3	TRBJ1-6	few	.	TGTGCCAGCAGCCTAAGCGGGGGATTGAATTCACCCCTCCACTTT	CASSLSGGLNSPLHF
TRBV29-1	TRBJ1-1	few	.	TGCAGCGTTGAAGGAAGGGACCGATCGGGGGTGAGGACTGAAGCTTTCTTT	CSVEGRDRSGVRTEAFF
TRBV5-1	TRBJ1-2	.	.	TGCGCCAGCACCCCGGTGGGGGACCCCTACTACACCTTC	CASTPVGDPYYTF
TRBV7-2	TRBJ1-1	.	.	TGTGCCAGCAGCCCCCCCGGGCGGAGTACTGAAGCTTTCTTT	CASSPPGRSTEAFF
TRBV19	TRBJ2-3	many	TRBD1	TGTGCCAGTAGTTCCCCATGGGGACAGGTGACAGATACGCAGTATTTT	CASSSPWGQVTDTQYF
TRBV11-1	TRBJ2-7	.	TRBD1	TGTGCCAGCAGCTCTCCTCCGGACAGGGAACGGTACGAGCAGTACTTC	CASSSPPDRERYEQYF
TRBV19	TRBJ1-6	.	.	TGTGCCAGTAGGATAGGGGCCGGGTCAGGAATCCACTTC	CASRIGAGSGIHF
TRBV12-3/TRBV12-4	TRBJ2-7	.	TRBD2	TGTGCCAGCAGTTTCCTAGCGGGGCACGAGCAGTACTTC	CASSFLAGHEQYF
TRBV24-1	TRBJ1-4	few	.	TGTGCCACCAGTCCCGCGGGGGCTGCTAATGAAAAACTGTTTTTT	CATSPAGAANEKLFF
TRBV7-6	TRBJ2-5	many	.	TGTGCCAGCAGTCCAACGGGGGATCTGTTTCAGACCCAGTACTTC	CASSPTGDLFQTQYF
TRBV12-3/TRBV12-4	TRBJ1-1	.	.	TGTGCCAGCAGTATCCAAACGAGCACTGAGGCTTTCTTT	CASSIQTSTEAFF
TRBV20-1	TRBJ1-1	.	.	TGCAGTGTTCCTAAGGGACACGTACTAACTTTCTTT	CSVPKGHVLTFF
TRBV4-3	TRBJ2-5	many	TRBD1	TGCGCCAGCAGCGCAGGACAGGGGCAAGAGACCCAGTACTTC	CASSAGQGQETQYF
TRBV24-1	TRBJ2-1	.	TRBD1	TGTGCCAGCAGTGCGATGGACAGGAGAGGCAATGAGCAGTTCTTC	CASSAMDRRGNEQFF
TRBV20-1	TRBJ1-5	.	TRBD1	TGCAGTGCTACAACGGACAGGGTTGATTCCCAGCATTTT	CSATTDRVDSQHF
TRBV7-4	TRBJ2-5	once	TRBD2	TGTGCCAGCAGATCTTCGGGACTAGCGGAAGAGACCCAGTACTTC	CASRSSGLAEETQYF
TRBV24-1	TRBJ2-2	many	.	TGTGCCACCAGTGACCCCAGAGCCACGAACACCGGGGAGCTGTTTTTT	CATSDPRATNTGELFF
TRBV27	TRBJ2-3	.	.	TGTGCCAGCAGTCGCAAGACAGATACGCAGTATTTT	CASSRKTDTQYF
TRBV5-1	TRBJ1-2	.	.	TGCGCCAGCAGCAGGGGGGGCGAGAGCTATGGCTACACCTTC	CASSRGGESYGYTF
TRBV10-3	TRBJ2-1	few	.	TGTGCCATCAGTGGGACGGTGAGCCCAAATGAGCAGTTCTTC	CAISGTVSPNEQFF
TRBV20-1	TRBJ2-7	.	.	TGCAGTGCTAGACCCCCAAACTACGAGCAGTACTTC	CSARPPNYEQYF
TRBV15	TRBJ2-5	.	.	TGTGCCACCAGCAGGACCCTGAAAGAGACCCAGTACTTC	CATSRTLKETQYF